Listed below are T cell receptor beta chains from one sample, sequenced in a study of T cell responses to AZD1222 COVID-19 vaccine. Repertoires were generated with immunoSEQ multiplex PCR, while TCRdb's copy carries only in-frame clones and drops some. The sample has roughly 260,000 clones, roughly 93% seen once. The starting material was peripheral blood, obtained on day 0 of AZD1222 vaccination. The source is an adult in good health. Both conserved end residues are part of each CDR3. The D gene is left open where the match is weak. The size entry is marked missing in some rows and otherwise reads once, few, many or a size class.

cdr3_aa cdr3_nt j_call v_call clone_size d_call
CASRRGTEAFF TGTGCCAGCAGACGGGGGACTGAAGCTTTCTTT TRBJ1-1 TRBV2 - -
CASSLPIKKPQHF TGTGCCAGCAGCTTGCCCATAAAGAAGCCCCAGCATTTT TRBJ1-5 TRBV5-5 once -
CASSDPTEVVSTDTQYF TGTGCCAGCAGTGACCCTACAGAGGTCGTTTCCACAGATACGCAGTATTTT TRBJ2-3 TRBV6-4 - -
CASSLEGGRGNEQFF TGTGCCAGCAGCTTAGAAGGCGGGAGGGGTAATGAGCAGTTCTTC TRBJ2-1 TRBV7-9 - TRBD2
CASSRTGAGANVLTF TGTGCCAGCAGCCGTACAGGGGCTGGGGCCAACGTCCTGACTTTC TRBJ2-6 TRBV2 - TRBD1
CASSSIRTDTQYF TGTGCCAGCAGTTCAATTCGGACAGATACGCAGTATTTT TRBJ2-3 TRBV12-3/TRBV12-4 - -
CSALSISYEQYF TGCAGTGCACTCTCCATTTCCTACGAGCAGTACTTC TRBJ2-7 TRBV29-1 - -
CASSPRRAVREQYF TGTGCCAGCAGCCCACGACGCGCAGTTAGGGAGCAGTACTTC TRBJ2-7 TRBV7-8 once -
CASSGGLMNTEAFF TGCGCCAGCAGCGGAGGGTTGATGAACACTGAAGCTTTCTTT TRBJ1-1 TRBV5-1 - -
CASSKSGIGYNEQFF TGTGCCAGCAGCAAGAGCGGGATCGGCTACAATGAGCAGTTCTTC TRBJ2-1 TRBV9 - TRBD2
CASSPYSGTENTEAFF TGTGCCAGCAGCCCATACTCCGGGACAGAGAACACTGAAGCTTTCTTT TRBJ1-1 TRBV7-8 - TRBD1
CASSSYSYTEAFF TGTGCCAGCAGTTCATACAGCTACACTGAAGCTTTCTTT TRBJ1-1 TRBV28 - -
CASSLPGSYSGNTIYF TGTGCCAGCAGCCTACCCGGGTCCTACTCTGGAAACACCATATATTTT TRBJ1-3 TRBV28 - -
CASSVEGGANTEAFF TGTGCCAGCAGTGTGGAGGGCGGAGCGAACACTGAAGCTTTCTTT TRBJ1-1 TRBV2 - -
CASRKTGENTEAFF TGTGCCAGCAGAAAGACCGGGGAGAACACTGAAGCTTTCTTT TRBJ1-1 TRBV5-6 - -
CASSYKSGSPQYF TGTGCCAGCAGTTACAAGAGCGGGAGTCCGCAGTATTTT TRBJ2-3 TRBV6-5 - TRBD2
CASSPGNEQFF TGTGCCAGCAGCCCTGGGAATGAGCAGTTCTTC TRBJ2-1 TRBV4-2 - -
CASSLLAGMNTEAFF TGTGCCAGCAGTTTATTGGCAGGGATGAACACTGAAGCTTTCTTT TRBJ1-1 TRBV27 - -
CASSLARGGGKNEQFF TGTGCCAGCAGCTTAGCGCGGGGTGGGGGTAAGAATGAGCAGTTCTTC TRBJ2-1 TRBV7-9 - -
CASSPRPRDRYGYTF TGTGCCAGTAGTCCCCGCCCCAGGGACCGCTATGGCTACACCTTC TRBJ1-2 TRBV19 once -
CASSRQGTEAFF TGTGCCAGCAGCCGCCAGGGGACTGAAGCTTTCTTT TRBJ1-1 TRBV6-5 - -
CASSQGKGLRDRNTGELFF TGCGCCAGCAGTCAAGGAAAAGGTCTCCGGGACAGGAACACCGGGGAGCTGTTTTTT TRBJ2-2 TRBV23-1 - TRBD1
CASSQEALIPISPLHF TGTGCCAGCAGCCAAGAAGCCCTCATCCCAATCTCACCCCTCCACTTT TRBJ1-6 TRBV3-1/TRBV3-2 once -
CASSLGGSLNEQFF TGTGCCAGCAGCTTAGGTGGTAGCCTGAATGAGCAGTTCTTC TRBJ2-1 TRBV11-3 - -
CASSVAGTTEAFF TGTGCCAGCAGTGTGGCGGGCACGACTGAAGCTTTCTTT TRBJ1-1 TRBV2 - -
CASSLFGVGTTGELFF TGTGCCAGCAGCTTGTTTGGCGTGGGGACCACCGGGGAGCTGTTTTTT TRBJ2-2 TRBV5-6 - -
CASSPKGGNTEAFF TGTGCCAGCAGTCCCAAAGGGGGCAACACTGAAGCTTTCTTT TRBJ1-1 TRBV27 - TRBD1
CASRINTIYF TGTGCCAGCAGGATAAACACCATATATTTT TRBJ1-3 TRBV12-3/TRBV12-4 - -
CASSQTRGNSPLHF TGTGCCAGCAGCCAAACGAGGGGTAATTCACCCCTCCACTTT TRBJ1-6 TRBV28 once -
CASGRDPNQPQHF TGTGCCAGCGGACGGGACCCGAATCAGCCCCAGCATTTT TRBJ1-5 TRBV7-2 - -
CASQTGRYTEAFF TGTGCCAGCCAAACAGGGCGTTACACTGAAGCTTTCTTT TRBJ1-1 TRBV12-3/TRBV12-4 - -
CASSPLLAGGRGIHEQYF TGTGCCAGCAGCCCTCTCCTAGCGGGGGGGCGAGGGATCCACGAGCAGTACTTC TRBJ2-7 TRBV28 once TRBD2
CSVGGVAATSYTF TGCAGCGTTGGAGGAGTGGCTGCGACTAGCTACACCTTC TRBJ1-2 TRBV29-1 - -
CASSLGDRRNTEAFF TGTGCCAGCAGCTTAGGGGACAGGAGGAACACTGAAGCTTTCTTT TRBJ1-1 TRBV7-2 - TRBD1
CASSLDRTNTEAFF TGTGCCAGCAGTTTAGACAGGACGAACACTGAAGCTTTCTTT TRBJ1-1 TRBV5-4 - -
CASSSGTSGYTQYF TGTGCCAGCAGCTCCGGGACTAGCGGCTATACGCAGTATTTT TRBJ2-3 TRBV6-2/TRBV6-3 - TRBD2
CASSYPTARVATEAFF TGTGCCAGCAGTTACCCAACGGCCAGGGTGGCCACTGAAGCTTTCTTT TRBJ1-1 TRBV6-2/TRBV6-3 - -